The TCR beta chain described here comes from a study of T cells after somatic rescue of genetic block. Assay used: immunoSEQ multiplex PCR; TCRdb lists only in-frame clones, some missing. The sample lists 95,000 to 120,000 clones, 80% to 95% seen once, with 1.4% to 1.5% in the top ten. The CDR3 extends over 16 amino acids. The V end lost 2 bases, the J end lost 3 bases, and 16 bases lay between the germline ends. From germline, CDR1 is SNHLY and CDR2 FYNNEI. This receptor was obtained from a woman younger than 30. The V gene is TRBV2, the J gene TRBJ1-1; D call uncertain. Specimen: peripheral blood mononuclear cells (PBMCs). The CDR3 loop is CASSEFGPQVDTEAFF. DNA for the CDR3: TGTGCCAGCAGTGAATTTGGGCCCCAGGTCGACACTGAAGCTTTCTTT.